The 11 T cell receptor beta chains in this list originate from one sample, sequenced in a study of spatial heterogeneity in lung cancer. Time point defined: sample taken at primary tumor resection. Via MiXCR, TCRdb re-called the 5' RACE reads, giving one row per CDR3 protein. Counted here are 55,000 to 70,000 distinct CDR3 sequences, roughly 6.4% occurring once; the ten biggest clones make up about 15%. The material was PBMCs, obtained at surgery. The origin of the receptors is a female donor with early-stage non-small cell lung cancer.

At least ten counts were recorded for this clonotype. The gene calls are TRBV10-3 and TRBJ2-1, with 7 bases matching TRBD1. Germline CDR1 is ENHRY and CDR2 is SYGVKD. The CDR3 spans 16 residues. The ends lost 2 bases at V and 7 bases at J; junction bases unmatched: 11. Here the CDR3 reads CAISENSAGGRNEQFF. CDR3 DNA: TGTGCCATCAGTGAGAATTCGGCAGGGGGTAGGAATGAGCAGTTCTTC.

DNA of the CDR3: TGTGCCAGCTCGGGCACCACCCTTGCGAACACTGAAGCTTTCTTT. Protein: CASSGTTLANTEAFF. The rearrangement links TRBV12-3 or TRBV12-4 to TRBJ1-1; D gene ambiguous. CDR3 length: 15 residues. Trimming pared 8 bases from V and 1 base from J, leaving 17 bases between.

This chain uses TRBV9 with TRBJ1-1; possible D gene TRBD1, 6 bases. Germline V gene data show CDR1 as SGDLS and CDR2 as YYNGEE. The V end lost 0 bases, the J end lost 4 bases, and 13 bases lay between the germline ends. The CDR3 consists of 15 residues. The CDR3 region is CASSVDPGAGTEAFF. The CDR3 nucleotides are TGTGCCAGCAGCGTAGATCCAGGGGCCGGCACTGAAGCTTTCTTT.

This clonotype was found many times. The chain combines TRBV27 with TRBJ1-6; D possibly corresponds to TRBD1 (5 bases). The CDR3 length is 19 residues. Germline-derived CDR1 and CDR2 are MNHEY and SMNVEV (reference sequence). The V and J ends lost 6 bases and 0 bases respectively, with 21 bases between them. In nucleotides, the CDR3 is TGTGCCAGCAGCCGTCGGACCGGGACTGTGAGCTCCTATAATTCACCCCTCCACTTT. This gives the protein CASSRRTGTVSSYNSPLHF.

A few counts support this clonotype. The CDR3 DNA sequence: TGTGCCAGCAGCTCCAACAGGGTACAGGCCGGGGAGCTGTTTTTT. Translating it yields CASSSNRVQAGELFF. The V gene is TRBV6-2 or TRBV6-3, the J gene TRBJ2-2, with a weak D call TRBD1 (6 bases). Germline CDR1 reads MNHEY; CDR2 reads SVGEGT. Trimming took off 6 bases at V and 6 bases at J, with 17 bases between the two ends. The CDR3 sequence is 15 residues long.

This clonotype was seen repeatedly, ten times or more. This rearrangement joins TRBV20-1 to TRBJ1-6; no firm D call. The germline V gene encodes CDR1 DFQATT and CDR2 SNEGSKA (reference sequence). The V end lost 3 bases, the J end lost 2 bases, and 8 bases lay between the germline ends. The CDR3 loop spans 14 amino acids. This CDR3 is CSASDGTYNSPLHF. As DNA, the CDR3 is TGCAGTGCTAGCGATGGAACCTATAATTCACCCCTCCACTTT.

The table lists this clonotype with many counts. This rearrangement joins TRBV12-3 or TRBV12-4 to TRBJ1-5; D is unclear. Between the trimmed V and J ends, which lost 7 bases and 1 base, there was a span of 14 bases. The CDR3 runs to 15 residues. The CDR3 reads CASTPSPRSNQPQHF. In nucleotides, the CDR3 is TGTGCCAGCACCCCAAGTCCAAGAAGCAATCAGCCCCAGCATTTT.

This clonotype has at least ten counts. V is TRBV29-1 and J is TRBJ2-3, with 9 bases identical to TRBD1. The ends lost 3 bases at V and 2 bases at J; junction bases unmatched: 9. The CDR3 is made up of 16 amino acids. The V gene's germline CDR1 is SQVTM and CDR2 ANQGSEA. CDR3 sequence (DNA): TGCAGCGTTGAGATACCGGGACAGGGACCCACAGATACGCAGTATTTT. Translating gives CSVEIPGQGPTDTQYF.

In its sample, this clonotype was seen many times. The rearrangement links TRBV5-1 to TRBJ2-7, with D perhaps assigned TRBD1 or TRBD2 (5 bases each). In germline, CDR1 is SGHRS, CDR2 YFSETQ. The CDR3 is made up of 14 amino acids. V gave up 4 bases and J gave up 5 bases, with 16 bases separating them. CDR3 nucleotides: TGCGCCAGCAGCGCCGTGGGGGTTCTCGACGAGCAGTACTTC. This sequence encodes CASSAVGVLDEQYF.

The chain links TRBV6-1 to TRBJ1-5; no firm D call. The CDR3 has 12 residues. Germline CDR1 MNHNS, CDR2 SASEGT. The CDR3 loop reads CLAGLWDQPQHF. CDR3 nucleotides: TGTTTGGCCGGCCTTTGGGATCAGCCCCAGCATTTT.

This clonotype was counted at least ten times. The chain recombines TRBV9 with TRBJ2-3; TRBD2 agrees at 7 bases. Germline V gene data show CDR1 as SGDLS and CDR2 as YYNGEE. This CDR3 is 16 amino acids long. Losses at the gene ends were 3 bases for V and 0 bases for J; bases not matched to a gene: 7. DNA for the CDR3: TGTGCCAGCAGCGAAGGGAGGGCCTCTAGCACAGATACGCAGTATTTT. The encoded protein is CASSEGRASSTDTQYF.